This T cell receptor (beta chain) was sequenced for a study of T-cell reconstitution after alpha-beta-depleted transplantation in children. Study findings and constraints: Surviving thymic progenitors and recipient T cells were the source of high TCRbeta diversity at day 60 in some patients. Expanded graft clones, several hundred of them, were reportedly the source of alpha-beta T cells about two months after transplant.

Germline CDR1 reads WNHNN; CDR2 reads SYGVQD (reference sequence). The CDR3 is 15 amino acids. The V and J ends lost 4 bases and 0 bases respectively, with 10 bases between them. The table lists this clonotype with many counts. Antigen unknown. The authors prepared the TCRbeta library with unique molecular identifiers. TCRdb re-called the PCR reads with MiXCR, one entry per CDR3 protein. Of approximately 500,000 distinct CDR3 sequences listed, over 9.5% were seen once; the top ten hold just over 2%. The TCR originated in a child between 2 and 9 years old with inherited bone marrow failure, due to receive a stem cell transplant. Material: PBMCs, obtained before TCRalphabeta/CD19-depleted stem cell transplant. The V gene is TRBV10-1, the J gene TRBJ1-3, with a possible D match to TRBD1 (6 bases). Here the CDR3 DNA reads TGCGCCAGCAGTGTGGGACACCACTCTGGAAACACCATATATTTT. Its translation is CASSVGHHSGNTIYF.